These 25 T cell receptor beta chains share one sample of origin, sequenced in a study of PD-1 blockade in mismatch repair-deficient tumors. The repertoire was sequenced with immunoSEQ multiplex PCR; TCRdb's copy has only in-frame clones and lacks some. The sample comprises approximately 120,000 clones, around 83% of which are singletons, and roughly 13% rests with the top ten. The sequences come from peripheral blood, collected 44 weeks after starting pembrolizumab. The receptors here all came from an adult with mismatch repair-deficient cancer.

This chain links TRBV30 with TRBJ2-5; TRBD1 might be the D (7 bases). The CDR3 is made up of 14 amino acids. Germline V gene lookup returns CDR1 GTSNPN and CDR2 SVGIG (reference sequence). Trimming took off 4 bases at V and 2 bases at J, with 14 bases between the two ends. The DNA of the CDR3 is TGTGCCTGGACCGGGGGACAGCCACAAGAGACCCAGTACTTC. Its translation: CAWTGGQPQETQYF. The full variable domain, completed using reference TRBV30 and TRBJ2-5, is SQTIHQWPATLVQPVGSPLSLECTVEGTSNPNLYWYRQAAGRGLQLLFYSVGIGQISSEVPQNLSASRPQDRQFILSSKKLLLSDSGFYLCAWTGGQPQETQYFGPGTRLLVL.

This chain connects TRBV29-1 to TRBJ1-1, with 7 bases matching TRBD1. Germline loops: CDR1 SQVTM, CDR2 ANQGSEA. This CDR3 contains 14 residues. The ends lost 7 bases at V and 2 bases at J; junction bases unmatched: 10. CDR3 amino acids: CSATGFFINTEAFF. The CDR3, as DNA: TGCAGCGCGACAGGGTTTTTTATTAACACTGAAGCTTTCTTT.

This chain connects TRBV7-2 to TRBJ2-4; D perhaps matches TRBD2 (6 bases). The length of the CDR3 is 17 residues. With 2 bases removed from V and 8 bases from J, the gap between germline ends came to 22 bases. CDR1 is SGHTA and CDR2 is FQGNSA in the germline V gene. In DNA, the CDR3 is TGTGCCAGCAGCTTATTGCCCAACAGGCGGGGTTTGGACATTCAGTACTTC. This sequence encodes CASSLLPNRRGLDIQYF. The variable domain in full, with the rest retrieved from reference TRBV7-2 and TRBJ2-4, is GAGVSQSPSNKVTEKGKDVELRCDPISGHTALYWYRQSLGQGLEFLIYFQGNSAPDKSGLPSDRFSAERTGGSVSTLTIQRTQQEDSAVYLCASSLLPNRRGLDIQYFGAGTRLSVL.

This chain joins TRBV29-1 and TRBJ2-7; a weak D match, TRBD2 (5 bases). Per the germline V gene, CDR1 is SQVTM and CDR2 is ANQGSEA. The CDR3 has 14 residues. Trimming stripped 0 bases from V and 0 bases from J, with 9 bases between. The CDR3 sequence is CSVEELGSSYEQYF. For the CDR3, the DNA is TGCAGCGTTGAAGAGTTGGGGAGCTCCTACGAGCAGTACTTC.

The chain uses TRBV28 and TRBJ2-3; perhaps TRBD2 as D (6 bases). V was trimmed by 1 base and J by 5 bases, leaving 25 bases between them. CDR1 is MDHEN and CDR2 is SYDVKM in the germline V gene. The CDR3 is 19 amino acids. CDR3 region: CASSLLVVTSHMMGDTQYF. CDR3 DNA: TGTGCCAGCAGTTTATTAGTAGTGACTAGTCATATGATGGGAGATACGCAGTATTTT.

The chain carries TRBV28 and TRBJ2-1; TRBD2 might be the D (5 bases). Trimming pared 3 bases from V and 4 bases from J, leaving 10 bases between. The V gene's germline CDR1 is MDHEN and CDR2 SYDVKM. The CDR3 spans 14 residues. CDR3: CASSFMDSYNEQFF. The CDR3 nucleotides are TGTGCCAGCAGTTTTATGGACTCGTACAATGAGCAGTTCTTC.

V and J are TRBV9 and TRBJ2-7; D possibly uses TRBD1 or TRBD2 (5 bases each). V dropped 1 base and J dropped 4 bases, with 12 bases sitting between them. Germline V gene data show CDR1 as SGDLS and CDR2 as YYNGEE. The CDR3 has 14 amino acids. CDR3 DNA: TGTGCCAGCAGCGTATCTGGGGACGGGTACGAGCAGTACTTC. Encoded protein: CASSVSGDGYEQYF.

This sequence joins TRBV10-3 and TRBJ2-1; TRBD2 aligns across 13 bases. The germline gives CDR1 ENHRY, CDR2 SYGVKD. V shed 7 bases, J shed 2 bases, and the junction held 2 bases outside the gene matches. The CDR3 is made up of 15 amino acids. The CDR3 DNA follows: TGTGCCATCACCGGGACTAGCGGGGCCTACAATGAGCAGTTCTTC. It codes for CAITGTSGAYNEQFF.

V usage is TRBV15 and J usage is TRBJ2-7; 10 bases align to TRBD1. This CDR3 is 15 amino acids long. The germline V gene encodes CDR1 LNHNV and CDR2 YYDKDF (reference sequence). J lost 6 bases, V lost 2 bases, and 7 bases had no gene match. CDR3 sequence: CATSRSGTGVFEQYF. The CDR3, as DNA: TGTGCCACCAGCAGATCCGGGACAGGGGTGTTCGAGCAGTACTTC.

This chain connects TRBV2 to TRBJ2-3, with 7 bases matching TRBD1. The V and J ends lost 5 bases and 3 bases, in that order; junction bases with no gene match: 11. The CDR3 sequence is 16 residues long. Per the germline V gene, CDR1 is SNHLY and CDR2 is FYNNEI. CDR3 sequence reads: CASSTTGPVNTDTQYF. CDR3 nucleotides: TGTGCCAGCAGTACGACAGGGCCGGTTAATACAGATACGCAGTATTTT.

This rearrangement joins TRBV9 to TRBJ1-1, with 11 bases identical to TRBD1. V lost 2 bases, J lost 4 bases, and 7 bases stayed unmatched. The CDR3 is made up of 16 amino acids. The germline V gene has CDR1 SGDLS and CDR2 YYNGEE. The CDR3 here is CASSVRDRGIGTEAFF. Written as DNA, the CDR3 is TGTGCCAGCAGCGTCCGGGACAGGGGGATAGGCACTGAAGCTTTCTTT.

V is TRBV4-2 and J is TRBJ1-5, with D uncertain. Germline loops: CDR1 LGHNA, CDR2 YNFKEQ. Trimming stripped 4 bases from V and 1 base from J, with 11 bases between. The CDR3 has 15 amino acids. CDR3 amino acids: CASSPTMWSNQPQHF. The CDR3 region has the DNA TGTGCCAGCAGCCCAACAATGTGGAGCAATCAGCCCCAGCATTTT.

The chain is built from TRBV12-5 and TRBJ2-7; unclear D gene. Trimming cost V 0 bases and J 5 bases, with 5 bases left between them. Germline lookup yields CDR1 LGHNT and CDR2 FRNRAP. CDR3 length: 12 amino acids. The CDR3 reads CASGLVPDEQYF. Written as DNA, the CDR3 is TGTGCTAGTGGTTTGGTTCCCGACGAGCAGTACTTC.

The genes are TRBV6-1 and TRBJ1-2; possibly TRBD1 for D (5 bases). Trimming took off 6 bases at V and 4 bases at J, with 12 bases between the two ends. The CDR3 length is 13 residues. Germline V gives CDR1 MNHNS, CDR2 SASEGT. The CDR3 DNA sequence: TGTGCCAGCAGCACCAGGGCCAGCTATGGCTACACCTTC. This translates into CASSTRASYGYTF.

The J gene is TRBJ2-3, the V gene TRBV21-1; the table's D gene call, TRBD1, was not cross checked with the DNA. TRBV21-1 is a pseudogene. This CDR3 has 17 residues. CDR3 region: CASSSLERQGPTDTQYF. Here the CDR3 DNA reads TGTGCCAGCAGCTCCTTAGAACGACAGGGTCCCACAGATACGCAGTATTTT.

This rearrangement joins TRBV10-3 to TRBJ2-5; D may be TRBD2 (5 bases). CDR1 is ENHRY, CDR2 SYGVKD, per germline. The CDR3 consists of 16 residues. Trimming took 0 bases from V and 1 from J, leaving 12 bases between them. For the CDR3, the DNA is TGTGCCATCAGTGAGTCGCCAGGAGGACCCCAAGAGACCCAGTACTTC. Translation gives CAISESPGGPQETQYF.

This rearrangement joins TRBV10-3 to TRBJ2-2; D is perhaps TRBD1 or TRBD2 (6 bases each). From germline, CDR1 is ENHRY and CDR2 SYGVKD. V was cut by 10 bases and J by 2 bases, with 17 bases left in between. The CDR3 is 15 amino acids. In DNA, the CDR3 is TGTGCCACCCGGAAGGGGGGTTCTAACACCGGGGAGCTGTTTTTT. It codes for CATRKGGSNTGELFF.

The chain couples TRBV27 to TRBJ2-1; 13 bases agree with TRBD2. Trimming cost V 2 bases and J 9 bases; bases outside gene matches: 10. Germline V CDR1 and CDR2: MNHEY, SMNVEV (reference sequence). This CDR3 region has 17 residues. CDR3 loop: CASSLPGLAGRAGEQFF. CDR3 in DNA: TGTGCCAGCAGTTTACCGGGACTAGCGGGAAGGGCGGGTGAGCAGTTCTTC.

This rearrangement joins TRBV5-4 to TRBJ2-3; 10 nucleotides match TRBD2. CDR3 size: 15 residues. The germline CDR1 and CDR2 sequences are SGHNT and YYREEE (reference sequence). The V and J ends lost 5 bases and 1 base, in that order; junction bases with no gene match: 4. CDR3 DNA: TGTGCCAGCAGTACCGGGACTAGCGGCACAGATACGCAGTATTTT. Amino acid sequence: CASSTGTSGTDTQYF.

The genes are TRBV11-3 and TRBJ2-2, with a possible D match to TRBD1 (6 bases). CDR3 size: 12 residues. CDR1 is SGHNT, CDR2 YENEEA, per germline. V shed 5 bases and J shed 7 bases, with 8 bases lying between them. The CDR3 bases are TGTGCCAGCAGCGCCAGGGGCGGGGAGCTGTTTTTT. Its translation is CASSARGGELFF. The whole variable domain, remainder taken from reference TRBV11-3 and TRBJ2-2, is EAGVVQSPRYKIIEKKQPVAFWCNPISGHNTLYWYLQNLGQGPELLIRYENEEAVDDSQLPKDRFSAERLKGVDSTLKIQPAELGDSAVYLCASSARGGELFFGEGSRLTVL.

A few counts support this clone. The rearrangement uses TRBV4-1 and TRBJ1-5; a weak D match, TRBD1 (5 bases). Trimming removed 4 bases at V and 5 bases at J, with 12 bases between. Germline loops: CDR1 MGHRA, CDR2 YSYEKL. This CDR3 region has 14 residues. CDR3 coding DNA: TGCGCCAGCAGCCGCTGGAGGGACGATCAGCCCCAGCATTTT. Translated: CASSRWRDDQPQHF.

V is TRBV15 and J is TRBJ2-1, with D unresolved. V was trimmed by 2 bases and J by 0 bases, leaving 14 bases between them. From germline, CDR1 is LNHNV and CDR2 YYDKDF (reference sequence). The CDR3 is made up of 17 amino acids. CDR3: CATSRLSDPSSYNEQFF. In nucleotides, the CDR3 is TGTGCCACCAGCAGACTCTCGGACCCCAGCTCCTACAATGAGCAGTTCTTC.

J is TRBJ2-7 and V is TRBV4-3; D uncertain. This CDR3 is built from 15 residues. Between the trimmed V and J ends, which lost 3 bases and 2 bases, there was a span of 14 bases. CDR1 is LGHNA and CDR2 is YSLEER in the germline V gene. DNA of the CDR3: TGCGCCAGCAGCCAGGCTCTTGGACGGACCTACGAGCAGTACTTC. Its protein product is CASSQALGRTYEQYF.

The chain has TRBV9 and TRBJ2-5; tentatively, D is TRBD1 (5 bases). CDR1 is SGDLS, CDR2 YYNGEE, per germline. The CDR3 sequence is 17 residues long. Trimming cost V 0 bases and J 2 bases, with 17 bases left between them. The CDR3 is CASSVATSGTGQETQYF. The CDR3 bases are TGTGCCAGCAGCGTAGCTACCTCAGGCACAGGACAAGAGACCCAGTACTTC.

This clone was seen more than once but under ten times. The chain recombines TRBV28 with TRBJ1-5; 7 nucleotides line up with TRBD1. Losses at the gene ends were 6 bases for V and 0 bases for J; bases not matched to a gene: 5. This CDR3 region has 15 residues. The germline gives CDR1 MDHEN, CDR2 SYDVKM. Written as DNA, the CDR3 is TGTGCCAGCAGACGGACAGGATATAGCAATCAGCCCCAGCATTTT. Translation gives CASRRTGYSNQPQHF.